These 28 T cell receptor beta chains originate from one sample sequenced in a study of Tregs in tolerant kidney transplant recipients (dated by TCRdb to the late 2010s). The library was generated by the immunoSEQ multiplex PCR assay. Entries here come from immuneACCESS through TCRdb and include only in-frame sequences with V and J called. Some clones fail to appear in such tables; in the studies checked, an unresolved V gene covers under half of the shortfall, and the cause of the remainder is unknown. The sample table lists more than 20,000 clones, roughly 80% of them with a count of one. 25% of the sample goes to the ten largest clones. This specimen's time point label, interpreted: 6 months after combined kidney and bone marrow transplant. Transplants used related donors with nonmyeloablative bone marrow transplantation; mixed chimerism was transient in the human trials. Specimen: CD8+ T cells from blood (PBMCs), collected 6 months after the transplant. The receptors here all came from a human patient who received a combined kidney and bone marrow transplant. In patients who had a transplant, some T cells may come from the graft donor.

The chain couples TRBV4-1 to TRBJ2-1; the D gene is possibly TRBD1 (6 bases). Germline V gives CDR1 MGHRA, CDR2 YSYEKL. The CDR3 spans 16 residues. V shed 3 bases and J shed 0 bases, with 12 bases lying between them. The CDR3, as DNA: TGCGCCAGCAGCCATACCGGACAGAGCTCCTACAATGAGCAGTTCTTC. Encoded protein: CASSHTGQSSYNEQFF.

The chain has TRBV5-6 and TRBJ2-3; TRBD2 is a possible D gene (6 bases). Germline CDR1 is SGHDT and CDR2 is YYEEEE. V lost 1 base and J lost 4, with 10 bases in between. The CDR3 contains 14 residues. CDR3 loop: CASSLTGVADTQYF. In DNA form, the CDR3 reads TGTGCCAGCAGCTTGACGGGAGTCGCAGATACGCAGTATTTT.

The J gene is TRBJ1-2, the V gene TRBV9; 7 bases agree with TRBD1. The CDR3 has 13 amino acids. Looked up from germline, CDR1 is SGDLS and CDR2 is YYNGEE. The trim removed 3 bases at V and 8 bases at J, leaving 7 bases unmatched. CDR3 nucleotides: TGTGCCAGCAGCGCGAGGGGGCGGAGGGGCTACACCTTC. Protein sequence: CASSARGRRGYTF.

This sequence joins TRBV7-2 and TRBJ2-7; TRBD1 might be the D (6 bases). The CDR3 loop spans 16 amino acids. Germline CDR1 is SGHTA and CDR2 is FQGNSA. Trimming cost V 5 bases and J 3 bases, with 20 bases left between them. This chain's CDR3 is CASSPIDRIFLYEQYF. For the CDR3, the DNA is TGTGCCAGCAGCCCCATCGACAGGATCTTCCTCTACGAGCAGTACTTC.

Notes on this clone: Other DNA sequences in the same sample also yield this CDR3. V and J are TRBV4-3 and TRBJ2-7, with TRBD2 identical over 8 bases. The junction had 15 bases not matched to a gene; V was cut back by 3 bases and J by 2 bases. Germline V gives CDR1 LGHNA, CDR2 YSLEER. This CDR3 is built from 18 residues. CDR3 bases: TGCGCCAGCAGCCAGGCCCCATCCACTAGCGGATTTACCTACGAGCAGTACTTC. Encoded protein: CASSQAPSTSGFTYEQYF.

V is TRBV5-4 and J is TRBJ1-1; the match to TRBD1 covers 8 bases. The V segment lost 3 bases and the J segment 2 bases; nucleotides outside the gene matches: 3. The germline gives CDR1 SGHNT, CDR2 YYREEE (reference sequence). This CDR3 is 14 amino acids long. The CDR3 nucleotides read TGTGCCAGCAGCTGGGGGACAGGAAACACTGAAGCTTTCTTT. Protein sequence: CASSWGTGNTEAFF.

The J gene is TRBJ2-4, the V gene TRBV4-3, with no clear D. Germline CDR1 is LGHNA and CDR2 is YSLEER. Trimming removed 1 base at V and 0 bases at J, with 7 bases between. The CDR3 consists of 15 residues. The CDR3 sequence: CASSQGSVAKNIQYF. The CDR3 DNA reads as TGCGCCAGCAGCCAAGGGAGTGTAGCCAAAAACATTCAGTACTTC.

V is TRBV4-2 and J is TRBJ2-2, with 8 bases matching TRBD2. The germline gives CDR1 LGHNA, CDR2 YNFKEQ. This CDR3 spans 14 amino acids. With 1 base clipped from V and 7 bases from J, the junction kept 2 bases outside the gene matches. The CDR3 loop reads CASSQAGGDGELFF. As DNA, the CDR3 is TGTGCCAGCAGCCAAGCGGGGGGGGACGGGGAGCTGTTTTTT.

The CDR3 bases are TGTGCCTGGAGTCCACTCTACTCTGACCGGGACAGGGGGCGAGCAGATACGCAGTATTTT. The encoded protein is CAWSPLYSDRDRGRADTQYF. The chain employs TRBV30 and TRBJ2-3; 12 positions agree with TRBD1. The CDR3 has 20 amino acids. After removal of 2 bases from V and 4 bases from J, the junction contained 19 bases not matched to a gene. Germline CDR1 GTSNPN, CDR2 SVGIG (reference sequence).

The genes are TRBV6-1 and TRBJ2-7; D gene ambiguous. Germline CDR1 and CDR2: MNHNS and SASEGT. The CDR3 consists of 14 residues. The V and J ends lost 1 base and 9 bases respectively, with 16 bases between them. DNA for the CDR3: TGTGCCAGCAGTGAAGGCCCTACCCTCAGAGGGCAGTACTTC. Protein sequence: CASSEGPTLRGQYF.

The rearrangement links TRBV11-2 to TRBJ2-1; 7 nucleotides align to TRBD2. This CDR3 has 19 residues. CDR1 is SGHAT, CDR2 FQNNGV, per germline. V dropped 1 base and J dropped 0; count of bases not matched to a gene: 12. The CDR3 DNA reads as TGTGCCAGCAGCTTAGTCGGGCTTGTCGGGAGGAGCTCCTACAATGAGCAGTTCTTC. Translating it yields CASSLVGLVGRSSYNEQFF.

The CDR3 DNA sequence: TGTGCCAGCAGTGAATGGCCCGGGGGGGAACCCTACGAGCAGTACTTC. Protein: CASSEWPGGEPYEQYF. The chain couples TRBV2 to TRBJ2-7; 8 nucleotides match TRBD2. This CDR3 spans 16 amino acids. The V and J ends lost 2 bases and 2 bases, in that order; junction bases with no gene match: 8. Germline V CDR1 and CDR2: SNHLY, FYNNEI.

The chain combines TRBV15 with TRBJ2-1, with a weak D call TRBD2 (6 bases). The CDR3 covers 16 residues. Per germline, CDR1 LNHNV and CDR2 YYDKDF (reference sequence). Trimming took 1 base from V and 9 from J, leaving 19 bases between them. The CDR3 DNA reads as TGTGCCACCAGCAGAGCCCTGGGGGACTCTTCCATTGAGCAGTTCTTC. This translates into CATSRALGDSSIEQFF.

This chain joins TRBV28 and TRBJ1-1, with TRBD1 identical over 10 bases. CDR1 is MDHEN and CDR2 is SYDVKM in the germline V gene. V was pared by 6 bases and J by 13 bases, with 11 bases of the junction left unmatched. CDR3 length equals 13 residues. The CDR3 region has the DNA TGTGCCAGCAGGGAGGGACAGGGGACGTTCCTTTTCTTT. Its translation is CASREGQGTFLFF.

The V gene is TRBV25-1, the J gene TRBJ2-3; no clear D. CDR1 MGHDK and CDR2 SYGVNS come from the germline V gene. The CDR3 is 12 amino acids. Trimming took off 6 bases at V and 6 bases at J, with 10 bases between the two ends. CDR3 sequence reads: CASSAIGDTQYF. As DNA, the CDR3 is TGTGCCAGCAGCGCCATCGGGGATACGCAGTATTTT.

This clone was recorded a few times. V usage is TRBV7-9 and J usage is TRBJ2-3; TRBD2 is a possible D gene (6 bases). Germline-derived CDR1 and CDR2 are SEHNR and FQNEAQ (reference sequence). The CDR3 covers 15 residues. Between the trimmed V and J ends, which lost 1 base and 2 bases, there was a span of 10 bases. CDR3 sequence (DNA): TGTGCCAGCAGCTTAGTAGGACTATACACAGATACGCAGTATTTT. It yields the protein CASSLVGLYTDTQYF.

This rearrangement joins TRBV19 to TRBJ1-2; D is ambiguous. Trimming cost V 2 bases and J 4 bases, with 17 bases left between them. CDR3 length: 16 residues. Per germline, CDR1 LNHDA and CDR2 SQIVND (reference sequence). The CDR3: CASSIMLGGRSYGYTF. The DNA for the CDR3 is TGTGCCAGTAGTATAATGCTTGGAGGGCGGTCCTATGGCTACACCTTC.

The CDR3 DNA reads TGCGCCAGCAGCCCCTTGGACAGGGGGGGGAAAGCTTTCTTT. It encodes CASSPLDRGGKAFF. This sequence joins TRBV5-1 and TRBJ1-1, with TRBD1 matching 10 bases. CDR1 and CDR2 (germline): SGHRS, YFSETQ. This CDR3 contains 14 residues. Unmatched junction bases numbered 9, after V lost 4 bases and J lost 9 bases.

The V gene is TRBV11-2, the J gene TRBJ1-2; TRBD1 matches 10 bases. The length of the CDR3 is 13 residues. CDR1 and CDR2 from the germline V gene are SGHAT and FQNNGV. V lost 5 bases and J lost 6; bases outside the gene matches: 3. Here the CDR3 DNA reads TGTGCCAGCAGCGTAGGGACAGGGGATGGCTACACCTTC. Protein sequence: CASSVGTGDGYTF.

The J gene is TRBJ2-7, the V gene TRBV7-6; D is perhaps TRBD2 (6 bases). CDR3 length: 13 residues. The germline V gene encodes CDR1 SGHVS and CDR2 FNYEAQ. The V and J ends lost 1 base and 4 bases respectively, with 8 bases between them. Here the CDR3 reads CASSLGRGYEQYF. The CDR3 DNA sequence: TGTGCCAGCAGCTTAGGGCGGGGATACGAGCAGTACTTC.

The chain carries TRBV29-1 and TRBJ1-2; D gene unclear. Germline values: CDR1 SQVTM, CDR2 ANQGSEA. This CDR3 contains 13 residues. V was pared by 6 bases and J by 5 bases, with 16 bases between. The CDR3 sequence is CSVPDPQLYGYTF. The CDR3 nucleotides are TGCAGCGTGCCCGATCCCCAACTATATGGCTACACCTTC.

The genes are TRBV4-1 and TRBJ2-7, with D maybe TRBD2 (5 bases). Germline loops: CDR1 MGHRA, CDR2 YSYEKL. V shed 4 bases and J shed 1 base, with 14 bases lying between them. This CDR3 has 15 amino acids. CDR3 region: CASSPHRSASYEQYF. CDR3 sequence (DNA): TGCGCCAGCAGCCCCCACCGTAGCGCTTCCTACGAGCAGTACTTC.

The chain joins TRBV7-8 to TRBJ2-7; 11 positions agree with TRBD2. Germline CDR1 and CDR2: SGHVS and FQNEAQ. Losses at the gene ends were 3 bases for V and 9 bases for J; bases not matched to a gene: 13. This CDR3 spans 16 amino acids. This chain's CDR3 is CASSFGLAGSISGQYF. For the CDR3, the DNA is TGTGCCAGCAGCTTCGGACTAGCGGGCTCCATAAGTGGGCAGTACTTC.

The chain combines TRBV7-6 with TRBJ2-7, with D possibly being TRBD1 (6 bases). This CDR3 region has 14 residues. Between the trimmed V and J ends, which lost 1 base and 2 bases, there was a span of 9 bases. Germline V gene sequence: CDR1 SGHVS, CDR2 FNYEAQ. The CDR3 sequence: CASSLETGTYEQYF. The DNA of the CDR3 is TGTGCCAGCAGCTTAGAGACAGGTACCTACGAGCAGTACTTC.

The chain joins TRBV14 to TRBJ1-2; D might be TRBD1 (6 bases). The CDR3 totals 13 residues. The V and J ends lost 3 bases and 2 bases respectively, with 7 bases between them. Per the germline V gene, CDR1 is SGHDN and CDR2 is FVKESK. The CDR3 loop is CASSHGTNYGYTF. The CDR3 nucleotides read TGTGCCAGCAGCCATGGGACAAACTATGGCTACACCTTC. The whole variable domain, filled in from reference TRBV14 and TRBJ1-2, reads EAGVTQFPSHSVIEKGQTVTLRCDPISGHDNLYWYRRVMGKEIKFLLHFVKESKQDESGMPNNRFLAERTGGTYSTLKVQPAELEDSGVYFCASSHGTNYGYTFGSGTRLTVV.

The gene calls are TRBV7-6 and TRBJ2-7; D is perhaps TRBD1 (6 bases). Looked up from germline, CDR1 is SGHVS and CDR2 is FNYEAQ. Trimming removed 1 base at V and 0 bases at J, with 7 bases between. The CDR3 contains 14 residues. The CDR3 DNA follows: TGTGCCAGCAGCTTAGGGACAGCCTCCTACGAGCAGTACTTC. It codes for CASSLGTASYEQYF.

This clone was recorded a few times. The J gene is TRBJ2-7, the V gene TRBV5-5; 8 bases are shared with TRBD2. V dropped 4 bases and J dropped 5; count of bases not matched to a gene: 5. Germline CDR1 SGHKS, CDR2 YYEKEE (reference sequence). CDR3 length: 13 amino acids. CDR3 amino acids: CASSVFSGNEQYF. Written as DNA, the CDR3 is TGTGCCAGCAGCGTGTTTAGCGGGAACGAGCAGTACTTC.

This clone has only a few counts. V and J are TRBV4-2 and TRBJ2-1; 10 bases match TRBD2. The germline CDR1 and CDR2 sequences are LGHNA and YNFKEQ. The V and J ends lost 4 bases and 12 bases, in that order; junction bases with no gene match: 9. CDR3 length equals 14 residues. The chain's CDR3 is CASSPAPAGGPQFF. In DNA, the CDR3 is TGTGCCAGCAGCCCGGCCCCAGCGGGGGGGCCGCAGTTCTTC.